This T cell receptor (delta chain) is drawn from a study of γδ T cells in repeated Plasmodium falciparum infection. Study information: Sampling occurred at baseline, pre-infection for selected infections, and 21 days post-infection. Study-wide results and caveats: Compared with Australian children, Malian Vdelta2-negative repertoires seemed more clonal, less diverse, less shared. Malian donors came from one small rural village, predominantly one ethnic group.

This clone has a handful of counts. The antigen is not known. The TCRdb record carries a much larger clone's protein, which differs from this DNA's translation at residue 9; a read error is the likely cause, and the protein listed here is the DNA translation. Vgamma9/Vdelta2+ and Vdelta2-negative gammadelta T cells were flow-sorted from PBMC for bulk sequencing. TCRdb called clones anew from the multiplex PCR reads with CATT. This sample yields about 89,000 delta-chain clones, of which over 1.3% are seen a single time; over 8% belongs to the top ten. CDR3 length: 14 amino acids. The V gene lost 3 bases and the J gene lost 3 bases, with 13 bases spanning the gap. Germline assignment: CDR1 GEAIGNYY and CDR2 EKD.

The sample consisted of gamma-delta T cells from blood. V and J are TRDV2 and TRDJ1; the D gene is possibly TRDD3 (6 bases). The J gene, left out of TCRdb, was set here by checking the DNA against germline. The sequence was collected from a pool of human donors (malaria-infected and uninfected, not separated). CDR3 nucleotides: TGTGCCTGTGACCCCGTGGATACAGCCGATAAACTCATCTTT. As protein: CACDPVDTADKLIF.